This T cell receptor beta chain was profiled in a study of cytomegalovirus exposure and HLA in healthy donors. Trimming at V came to 6 bases and at J to 2 bases, leaving 4 bases not matched to a gene. CDR3 size: 14 residues. Germline CDR1 reads KGHSH; CDR2 reads LQKENI. Both 60 Vbeta primers and 13 Jbeta primers went into the PCR. The table came from immunoSEQ multiplex PCR; TCRdb's copy has only in-frame clones and leaves some out. The sample contains under 200,000 clones, about 71% of which appear only once. The sequence came from a woman between 40 and 50 years old in good health and CMV-seropositive. Sequenced material: PBMCs. The chain joins TRBV18 to TRBJ1-5; 7 bases align to TRBD1. CDR3: CASSRDSRNQPQHF. In nucleotides, the CDR3 is TGTGCCAGCTCCCGGGACAGTCGCAATCAGCCCCAGCATTTT. Full variable domain (rest looked up from reference TRBV18 and TRBJ1-5): NAGVMQNPRHLVRRRGQEARLRCSPMKGHSHVYWYRQLPEEGLKFMVYLQKENIIDESGMPKERFSAEFPKEGPSILRIQQVVRGDSAAYFCASSRDSRNQPQHFGDGTRLSIL.